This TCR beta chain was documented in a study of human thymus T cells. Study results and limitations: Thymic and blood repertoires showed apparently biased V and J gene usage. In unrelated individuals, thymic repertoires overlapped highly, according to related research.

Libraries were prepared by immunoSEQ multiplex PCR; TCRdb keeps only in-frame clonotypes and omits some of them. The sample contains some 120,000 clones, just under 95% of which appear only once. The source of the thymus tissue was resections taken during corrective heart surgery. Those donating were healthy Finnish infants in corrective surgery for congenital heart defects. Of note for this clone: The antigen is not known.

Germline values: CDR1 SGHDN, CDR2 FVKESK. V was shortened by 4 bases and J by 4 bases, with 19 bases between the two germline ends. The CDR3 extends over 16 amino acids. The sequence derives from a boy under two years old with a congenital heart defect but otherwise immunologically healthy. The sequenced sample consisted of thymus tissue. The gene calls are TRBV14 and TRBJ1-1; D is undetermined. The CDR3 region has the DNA TGTGCCAGCAGCCGACCGCCGGGGAAGTTTGCCACTGAAGCTTTCTTT. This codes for CASSRPPGKFATEAFF. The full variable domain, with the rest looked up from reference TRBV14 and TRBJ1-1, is EAGVTQFPSHSVIEKGQTVTLRCDPISGHDNLYWYRRVMGKEIKFLLHFVKESKQDESGMPNNRFLAERTGGTYSTLKVQPAELEDSGVYFCASSRPPGKFATEAFFGQGTRLTVV.